Sequencing of this T cell receptor beta chain was carried out in a study of cytomegalovirus exposure and HLA in healthy donors. The study ran its PCR with 60 Vbeta and 13 Jbeta primers. Generated by immunoSEQ multiplex PCR, the TCRdb table keeps only in-frame clones and is missing some. There are around 150,000 clones in the sample; over 65% occur only once, and approximately 6.9% lies in the top ten. The CDR3 consists of 15 residues. V dropped 0 bases and J dropped 1 base, with 9 bases sitting between them. The germline CDR1 and CDR2 sequences are SGHNT and YYREEE (reference sequence). This clonotype was sampled from a man aged 35 to 55 in good health and CMV-seropositive. The V and J genes are TRBV5-4 and TRBJ2-3, with D possibly matching TRBD1 (5 bases). Sequencing was performed on PBMCs. In DNA form, the CDR3 reads TGTGCCAGCAGCTTGGGGGGCTTGGGCACAGATACGCAGTATTTT. It specifies CASSLGGLGTDTQYF.